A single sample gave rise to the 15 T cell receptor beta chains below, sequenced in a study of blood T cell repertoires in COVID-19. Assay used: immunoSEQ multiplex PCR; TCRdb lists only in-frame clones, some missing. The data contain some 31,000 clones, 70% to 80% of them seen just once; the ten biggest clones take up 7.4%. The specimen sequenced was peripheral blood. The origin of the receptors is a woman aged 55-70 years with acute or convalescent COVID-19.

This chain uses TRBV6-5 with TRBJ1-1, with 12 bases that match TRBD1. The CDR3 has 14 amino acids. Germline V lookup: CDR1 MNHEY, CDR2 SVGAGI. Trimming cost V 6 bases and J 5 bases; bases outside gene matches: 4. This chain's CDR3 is CASRGTGGLTEAFF. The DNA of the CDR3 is TGTGCCAGCAGGGGGACAGGGGGCCTTACTGAAGCTTTCTTT.

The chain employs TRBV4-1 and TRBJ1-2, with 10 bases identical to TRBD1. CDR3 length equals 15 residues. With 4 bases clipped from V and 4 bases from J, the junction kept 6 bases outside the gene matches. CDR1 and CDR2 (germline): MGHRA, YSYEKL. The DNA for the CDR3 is TGCGCCAGCAGCCCGGGACAGGGGTCTGCCTATGGCTACACCTTC. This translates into CASSPGQGSAYGYTF.

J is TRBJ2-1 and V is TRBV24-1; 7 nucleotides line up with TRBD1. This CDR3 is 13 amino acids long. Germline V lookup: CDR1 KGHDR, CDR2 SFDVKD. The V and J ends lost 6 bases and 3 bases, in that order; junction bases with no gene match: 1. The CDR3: CATSRDSYNEQFF. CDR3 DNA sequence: TGTGCCACCAGTCGGGACAGCTACAATGAGCAGTTCTTC.

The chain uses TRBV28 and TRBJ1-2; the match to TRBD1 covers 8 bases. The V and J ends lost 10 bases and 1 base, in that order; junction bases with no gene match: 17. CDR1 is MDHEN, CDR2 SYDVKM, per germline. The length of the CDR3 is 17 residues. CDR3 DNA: TGTGCCACCCCAGGGGGCCCGGGATTCGGGCTTAACTATGGCTACACCTTC. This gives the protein CATPGGPGFGLNYGYTF.

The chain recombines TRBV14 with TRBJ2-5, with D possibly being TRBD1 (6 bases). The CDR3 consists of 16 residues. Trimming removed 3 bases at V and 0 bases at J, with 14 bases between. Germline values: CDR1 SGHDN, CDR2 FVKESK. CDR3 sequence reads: CASSQGAALYQETQYF. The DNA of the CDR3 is TGTGCCAGCAGCCAGGGGGCTGCCCTTTACCAAGAGACCCAGTACTTC.

CDR3 sequence: CASSQQGSPEAFF. CDR3 sequence (DNA): TGTGCCAGCAGCCAACAGGGCAGCCCTGAAGCTTTCTTT. V usage is TRBV5-4 and J usage is TRBJ1-1, with D possibly matching TRBD1 (6 bases). The CDR3 is made up of 13 amino acids. The V gene lost 4 bases and the J gene lost 6 bases, with 13 bases spanning the gap. Germline CDR1 SGHNT, CDR2 YYREEE (reference sequence).

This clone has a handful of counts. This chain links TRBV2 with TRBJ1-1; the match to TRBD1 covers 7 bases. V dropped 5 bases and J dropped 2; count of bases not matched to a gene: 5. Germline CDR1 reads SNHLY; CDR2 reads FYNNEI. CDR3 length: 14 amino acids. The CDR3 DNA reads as TGTGCCAGCAGTTTGACAGGGCCCAACACTGAAGCTTTCTTT. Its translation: CASSLTGPNTEAFF.

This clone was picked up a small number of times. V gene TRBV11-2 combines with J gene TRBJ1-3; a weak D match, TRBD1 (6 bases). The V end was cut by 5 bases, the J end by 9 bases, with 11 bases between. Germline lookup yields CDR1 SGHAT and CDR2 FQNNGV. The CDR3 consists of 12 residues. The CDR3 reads CASSTGSGTIYF. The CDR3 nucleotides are TGTGCCAGCAGCACAGGGTCCGGCACCATATATTTT.

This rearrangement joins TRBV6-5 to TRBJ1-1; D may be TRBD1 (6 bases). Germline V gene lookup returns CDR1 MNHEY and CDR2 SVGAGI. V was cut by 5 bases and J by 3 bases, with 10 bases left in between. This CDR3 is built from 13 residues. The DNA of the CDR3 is TGTGCCAGCAGTCCACAGGGCTACACTGAAGCTTTCTTT. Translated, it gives CASSPQGYTEAFF.

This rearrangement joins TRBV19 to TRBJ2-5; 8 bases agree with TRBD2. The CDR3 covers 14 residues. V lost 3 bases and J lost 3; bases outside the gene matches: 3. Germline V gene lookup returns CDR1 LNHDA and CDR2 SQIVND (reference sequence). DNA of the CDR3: TGTGCCAGTAGTATGCCAGCGGGGGAAGAGACCCAGTACTTC. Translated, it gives CASSMPAGEETQYF.

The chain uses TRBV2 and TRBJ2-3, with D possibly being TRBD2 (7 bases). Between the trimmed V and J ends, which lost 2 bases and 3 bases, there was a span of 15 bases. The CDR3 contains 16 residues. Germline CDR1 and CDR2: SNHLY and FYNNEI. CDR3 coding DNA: TGTGCCAGCAGTGAAAGACGAGGGGGGGCGACAGATACGCAGTATTTT. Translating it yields CASSERRGGATDTQYF. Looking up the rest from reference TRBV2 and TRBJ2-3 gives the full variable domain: EPEVTQTPSHQVTQMGQEVILRCVPISNHLYFYWYRQILGQKVEFLVSFYNNEISEKSEIFDDQFSVERPDGSNFTLKIRSTKLEDSAMYFCASSERRGGATDTQYFGPGTRLTVL.

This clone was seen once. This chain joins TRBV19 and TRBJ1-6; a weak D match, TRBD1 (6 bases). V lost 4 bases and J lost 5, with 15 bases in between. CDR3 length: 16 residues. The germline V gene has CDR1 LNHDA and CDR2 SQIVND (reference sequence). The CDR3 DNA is TGTGCCAGTAGTACTTGGGACACGGGGAATAATTCACCCCTCCACTTT. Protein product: CASSTWDTGNNSPLHF.

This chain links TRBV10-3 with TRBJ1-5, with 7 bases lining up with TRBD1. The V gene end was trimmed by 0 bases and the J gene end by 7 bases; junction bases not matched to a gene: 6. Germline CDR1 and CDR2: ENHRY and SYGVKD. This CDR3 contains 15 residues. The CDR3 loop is CAISESGQNPQPQHF. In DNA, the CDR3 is TGTGCCATCAGTGAGTCGGGACAGAATCCCCAGCCCCAGCATTTT.

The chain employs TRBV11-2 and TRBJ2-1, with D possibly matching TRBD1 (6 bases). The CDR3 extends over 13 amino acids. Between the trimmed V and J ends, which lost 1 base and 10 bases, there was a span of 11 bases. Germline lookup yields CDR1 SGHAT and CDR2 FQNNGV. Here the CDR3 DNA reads TGTGCCAGCAGCTTAGGGACAGCCGGGGAGCAGTTCTTC. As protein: CASSLGTAGEQFF.

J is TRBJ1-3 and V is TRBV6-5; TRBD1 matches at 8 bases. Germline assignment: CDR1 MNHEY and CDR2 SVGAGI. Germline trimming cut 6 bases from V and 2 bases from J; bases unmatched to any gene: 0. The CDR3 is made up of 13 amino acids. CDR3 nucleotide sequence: TGTGCCAGCAGACAGGGGGCTGGAAACACCATATATTTT. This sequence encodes CASRQGAGNTIYF.